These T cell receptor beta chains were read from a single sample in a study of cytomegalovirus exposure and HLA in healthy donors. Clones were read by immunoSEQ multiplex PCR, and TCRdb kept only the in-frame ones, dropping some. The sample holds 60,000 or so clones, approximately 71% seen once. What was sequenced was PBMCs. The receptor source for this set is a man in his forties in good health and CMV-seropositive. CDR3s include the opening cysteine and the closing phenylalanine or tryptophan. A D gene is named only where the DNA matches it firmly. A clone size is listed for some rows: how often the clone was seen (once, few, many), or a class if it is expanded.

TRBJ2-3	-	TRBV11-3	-	CASSILSTDTQYF	TGTGCCAGCAGCATCCTTAGCACAGATACGCAGTATTTT
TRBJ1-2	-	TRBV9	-	CASSRLGRVDGYTF	TGTGCCAGCAGTCGTTTAGGCAGGGTCGATGGCTACACCTTC
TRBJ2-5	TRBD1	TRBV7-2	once	CASSADRGLETQYF	TGTGCCAGCAGCGCGGACAGGGGGCTAGAGACCCAGTACTTC
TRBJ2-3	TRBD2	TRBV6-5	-	CASSSTGGYTDTQYF	TGTGCCAGCAGCTCGACGGGGGGTTACACAGATACGCAGTATTTT
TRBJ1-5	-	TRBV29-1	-	CSVATRGQPQHF	TGCAGCGTTGCAACCAGGGGCCAGCCCCAGCATTTT
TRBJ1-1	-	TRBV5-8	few	CASFPDRYTEAFF	TGTGCCAGCTTCCCCGACAGATACACTGAAGCTTTCTTT
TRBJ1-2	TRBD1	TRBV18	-	CASSPTDRGQGYTF	TGTGCCAGCTCACCCACAGACAGGGGACAAGGCTACACCTTC
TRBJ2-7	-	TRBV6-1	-	CASSAAGARYEQYF	TGTGCCAGCAGTGCTGCGGGGGCGCGTTACGAGCAGTACTTC
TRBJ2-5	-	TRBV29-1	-	CSVADRNQETQYF	TGCAGCGTTGCGGACAGAAACCAAGAGACCCAGTACTTC
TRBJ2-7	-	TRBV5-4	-	CASSFRGWGHEQYF	TGTGCCAGCAGCTTCAGGGGATGGGGCCACGAGCAGTACTTC
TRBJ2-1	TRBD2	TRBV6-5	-	CASRMKRGGYNEQFF	TGTGCCAGCAGAATGAAGCGGGGGGGGTACAATGAGCAGTTCTTC
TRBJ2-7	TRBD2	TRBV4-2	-	CASSRTSGPYEQYF	TGTGCCAGCAGCCGTACTAGCGGACCCTACGAGCAGTACTTC
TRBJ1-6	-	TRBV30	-	CAWSRHRRVSNSPLHF	TGTGCCTGGAGTAGGCACAGGAGAGTCTCTAATTCACCCCTCCACTTT
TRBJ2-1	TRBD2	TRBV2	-	CASSDHSGEQFF	TGTGCCAGCAGTGACCATAGCGGGGAGCAGTTCTTC
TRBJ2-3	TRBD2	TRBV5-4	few	CASSLARAGGPVASDTQYF	TGTGCCAGCAGCTTGGCCCGAGCGGGGGGGCCGGTGGCTTCAGATACGCAGTATTTT
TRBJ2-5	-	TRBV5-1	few	CASSFRETQYF	TGCGCCAGCAGCTTCAGGGAGACCCAGTACTTC
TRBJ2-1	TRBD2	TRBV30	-	CAWNGPSGPYTNSCNEQFF	TGTGCCTGGAATGGGCCTAGCGGTCCTTACACTAACTCCTGCAATGAGCAGTTCTTC
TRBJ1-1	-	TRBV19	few	CASSISANTEAFF	TGTGCCAGTAGTATCAGCGCGAACACTGAAGCTTTCTTT
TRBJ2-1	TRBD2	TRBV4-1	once	CASSQSGLAGGGGDEQFF	TGCGCCAGCAGCCAATCAGGACTAGCGGGGGGCGGGGGGGATGAGCAGTTCTTC
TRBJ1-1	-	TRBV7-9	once	CASSLAKNTGKNTEAFF	TGTGCCAGCAGCTTAGCGAAGAACACGGGAAAGAACACTGAAGCTTTCTTT
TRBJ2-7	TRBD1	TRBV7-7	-	CASSQGAEQYF	TGTGCTAGCAGCCAGGGGGCCGAGCAGTACTTC
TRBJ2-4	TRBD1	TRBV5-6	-	CASSFGTGYSKNIQYF	TGTGCCAGCAGCTTCGGGACAGGGTATTCCAAAAACATTCAGTACTTC
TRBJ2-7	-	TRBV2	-	CASSAGGLGYEQYF	TGTGCCAGCAGCGCAGGGGGGCTGGGGTACGAGCAGTACTTC
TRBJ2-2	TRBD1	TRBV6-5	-	CASIARDRVPGELFF	TGTGCCAGCATTGCCCGGGACAGGGTCCCCGGGGAGCTGTTTTTT
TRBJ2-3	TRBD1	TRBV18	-	CASSPPGGIDTQYF	TGTGCCAGCTCACCACCAGGGGGCATAGATACGCAGTATTTT
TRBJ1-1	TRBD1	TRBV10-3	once	CATFTGGGTEAFF	TGTGCCACCTTCACAGGGGGAGGCACTGAAGCTTTCTTT
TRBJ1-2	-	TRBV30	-	CAWALGSNYGYTF	TGTGCCTGGGCCCTGGGGAGTAACTATGGCTACACCTTC
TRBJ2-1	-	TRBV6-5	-	CASSYSPNEQFF	TGTGCCAGCAGTTACTCCCCAAATGAGCAGTTCTTC
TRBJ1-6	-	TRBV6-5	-	CASSFRPGSSPLHF	TGTGCCAGCAGTTTCCGTCCGGGTAGCTCACCCCTCCACTTT
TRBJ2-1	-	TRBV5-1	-	CASSPSSGQTYNEQFF	TGCGCCAGCAGCCCGTCCAGCGGACAGACCTACAATGAGCAGTTCTTC
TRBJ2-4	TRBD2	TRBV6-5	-	CASSLGGGVKNIQYF	TGTGCCAGCAGCCTCGGGGGGGGCGTCAAAAACATTCAGTACTTC
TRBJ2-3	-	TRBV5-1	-	CASSFGGLRDTQYF	TGCGCCAGCAGCTTCGGGGGTCTAAGAGATACGCAGTATTTT
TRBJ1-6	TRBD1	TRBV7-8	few	CASSFRRGLNSPLHF	TGTGCCAGCAGCTTTAGGAGGGGGCTAAATTCACCCCTCCACTTT